These 10 T cell receptor beta chains were sequenced from one sample in a study of blood T cell repertoires in COVID-19. TCRdb keeps only in-frame clones here, not all; method: immunoSEQ multiplex PCR. The sample yields about 380,000 clones, 88% seen once. Source material: PBMCs or T cells enriched from blood (not recorded which). These receptors were taken from a woman younger than 30 who had recovered from COVID-19.

The count of this clone is one. V usage is TRBV2 and J usage is TRBJ2-1; TRBD1 aligns across 10 bases. Germline V lookup: CDR1 SNHLY, CDR2 FYNNEI. J was trimmed by 7 bases and V by 3 bases; bases with no gene match: 6. The CDR3 spans 15 residues. The CDR3: CASSDRQGARNEQFF. CDR3 sequence (DNA): TGTGCCAGCAGTGACCGACAGGGGGCTCGAAATGAGCAGTTCTTC.

This chain joins TRBV19 and TRBJ2-5, with 9 nucleotides matching TRBD2. CDR1 and CDR2 (germline): LNHDA, SQIVND (reference sequence). The length of the CDR3 is 15 residues. V lost 5 bases and J lost 3; bases outside the gene matches: 7. This chain's CDR3 is CASSYQAGGKETQYF. DNA of the CDR3: TGTGCCAGTAGTTACCAAGCGGGGGGAAAAGAGACCCAGTACTTC.

V gene TRBV29-1 combines with J gene TRBJ1-3; D is unresolved. Trimming left V 6 bases short and J 1 base short, with 4 bases between. From germline, CDR1 is SQVTM and CDR2 ANQGSEA. There are 11 residues in the CDR3. The CDR3, as DNA: TGCAGCGTCGTGTCTGGAAACACCATATATTTT. Translation gives CSVVSGNTIYF.

CDR3 bases: TGCGCCAGCAGCCAAGTTGCCTTCAGGGTAGGTGGCTACACCTTC. Protein: CASSQVAFRVGGYTF. The rearrangement joins TRBV4-3 to TRBJ1-2, with D tentatively TRBD1 (5 bases). CDR3 size: 15 residues. Germline CDR1 is LGHNA and CDR2 is YSLEER. V was clipped by 1 base and J by 7 bases, with 16 bases between them.

The DNA of the CDR3 is TGTGCCAGCAGCCCTATAAGCGGGGGTGCCCAGCATTTT. This translates into CASSPISGGAQHF. The chain recombines TRBV3-1 (or the pseudogene TRBV3-2) with TRBJ1-5, with a weak D call TRBD1 (5 bases). The length of the CDR3 is 13 residues. Trimming removed 4 bases from V and 11 bases from J, with 15 bases in between. Germline lookup yields CDR1 LGHDT and CDR2 YNNKEL (reference sequence).

As to this clone: The junction departs from the called germline gene at one end, perhaps through a read error. V and J are TRBV7-7 and TRBJ2-5; 10 positions agree with TRBD2. Germline V gene sequence: CDR1 SSHAT, CDR2 FNYEAQ (reference sequence). The CDR3 runs 16 residues. Here the CDR3 DNA reads TGTGCTAGCAGCTTAGGGACTAGCGTGTACCAAGAGACCCAGTACTTC. Translating it yields CASSLGTSVYQETQYF.

In DNA form, the CDR3 reads TGTGCCATCGGCAGGGATCTGCCCCCCTACGAGCAGTACTTC. This codes for CAIGRDLPPYEQYF. The J gene is TRBJ2-7, the V gene TRBV10-3; possible D gene TRBD1, 5 bases. The CDR3 covers 14 residues. V was cut by 8 bases and J by 2 bases, with 16 bases left in between. Germline V gives CDR1 ENHRY, CDR2 SYGVKD.

The rearrangement uses TRBV14 and TRBJ2-1, with 10 positions matching TRBD2. The CDR3 contains 16 residues. J was trimmed by 2 bases and V by 4 bases; bases with no gene match: 5. Per germline, CDR1 SGHDN and CDR2 FVKESK. CDR3 nucleotide sequence: TGTGCCAGCAGCCCAAGACTAGCGGGTACCTACAATGAGCAGTTCTTC. As protein: CASSPRLAGTYNEQFF.

Notes on this clone: Additional DNA sequences in this sample encode the identical CDR3. This chain links TRBV20-1 with TRBJ1-1; 7 bases line up with TRBD1. Germline trimming cut 3 bases from V and 4 bases from J; bases unmatched to any gene: 8. The V gene's germline CDR1 is DFQATT and CDR2 SNEGSKA (reference sequence). The CDR3 totals 14 residues. CDR3 amino acids: CSASRQGWSTEAFF. The CDR3, as DNA: TGCAGTGCTAGTCGACAGGGATGGTCCACTGAAGCTTTCTTT.

The chain couples TRBV11-2 to TRBJ2-7; the match to TRBD2 covers 11 bases. J lost 5 bases, V lost 2 bases, and 11 bases had no gene match. Germline CDR1 and CDR2: SGHAT and FQNNGV. The CDR3 contains 17 residues. The CDR3 DNA is TGTGCCAGCAGCTTAAACCGATTTCTAGCGGGGGGTGACGAGCAGTACTTC. This codes for CASSLNRFLAGGDEQYF.